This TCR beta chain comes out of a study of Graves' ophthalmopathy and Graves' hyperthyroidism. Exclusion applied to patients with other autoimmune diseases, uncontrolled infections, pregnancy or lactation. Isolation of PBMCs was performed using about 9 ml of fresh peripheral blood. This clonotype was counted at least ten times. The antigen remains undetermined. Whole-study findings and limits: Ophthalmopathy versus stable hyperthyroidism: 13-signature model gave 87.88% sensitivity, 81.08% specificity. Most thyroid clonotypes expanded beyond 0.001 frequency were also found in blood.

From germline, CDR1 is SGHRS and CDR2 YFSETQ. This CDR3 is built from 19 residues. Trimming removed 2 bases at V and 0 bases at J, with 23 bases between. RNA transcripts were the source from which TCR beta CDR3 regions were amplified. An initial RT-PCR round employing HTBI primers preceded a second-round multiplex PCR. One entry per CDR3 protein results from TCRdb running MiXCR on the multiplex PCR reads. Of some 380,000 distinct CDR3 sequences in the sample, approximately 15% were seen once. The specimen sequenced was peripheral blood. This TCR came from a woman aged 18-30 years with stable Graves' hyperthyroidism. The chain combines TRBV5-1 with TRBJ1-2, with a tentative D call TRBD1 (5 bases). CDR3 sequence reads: CASSLWTSSLVGPNYGYTF. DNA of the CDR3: TGCGCCAGCAGCTTATGGACGTCGTCCCTTGTGGGACCTAACTATGGCTACACCTTC.